Given below is one T cell receptor beta chain in context. The sample is drawn from a study of blood T cell repertoires in COVID-19. On the study more broadly: From T cells, B-cell-depleted T cells, or PBMCs came the material, which was cDNA or gDNA.

Under the authors' procedure: Amplification of reference gene primers was used by the study to estimate nucleated cell counts. TCRdb's copy holds only in-frame clones and misses some; the assay was immunoSEQ multiplex PCR. That table is the source of V, J and clone size, and D and trimming were worked out from the DNA. The sample has 90,000 to 130,000 clones, around nine tenths seen once; the top ten hold less than 4%. The V and J ends lost 5 bases and 9 bases respectively, with 14 bases between them. The CDR3 consists of 14 residues. CDR1 and CDR2 (germline): MNHEY, SVGEGT. The TCR comes from a woman aged 45-59 years with acute or convalescent COVID-19. This chain connects TRBV6-2 or TRBV6-3 to TRBJ1-6; possibly TRBD1 for D (5 bases). What was sequenced was peripheral blood. CDR3 nucleotides: TGTGCCAGCAGTCCGCAGGGACTTGGTTCACCCCTCCACTTT. It encodes CASSPQGLGSPLHF.